Detailed here is one T cell receptor beta chain. Its antigen is as yet unknown. The germline CDR1 and CDR2 sequences are MDHEN and SYDVKM. The CDR3 sequence is 13 residues long. V gave up 5 bases and J gave up 6 bases, with 13 bases separating them. The sample belongs to a study of shared clonotypes between healthy human individuals. General study points: In having few donors, the study represented limited genetic and exposure-history diversity. Memory subsets had estimated richness that was generally smaller than that of naive subsets.

It was into CD45RA+ naive and CD45RA-negative memory subsets that the CD4+ cells were split. The repertoire was sequenced with immunoSEQ multiplex PCR; TCRdb's copy has only in-frame clones and lacks some. Here the sample spans 2 million to 2.5 million clones, about 92% being singletons. Sequencing input: naive CD4+ T cells from PBMCs. Regarding subset: CD45RA+ positively selected. This sequence was found in a young man in good health. Some clones in this sample may be carry-over from other donors' samples. The V gene is TRBV28, the J gene TRBJ1-2; D is perhaps TRBD1 (5 bases). The CDR3 region has the DNA TGTGCCAGCAGTCAGGACCTGGGACATGGCTACACCTTC. It is translated as CASSQDLGHGYTF.